This passage covers 20 T cell receptor beta chains from one sample sequenced in a study of post-analysis software for immune sequencing data. Whole-study findings and limits: Comparison of patients with controls showed five or six TRBV segments more frequent in patients, TRBV5-6, TRBV5-1 and TRBV20-1 among them.

Prepared TCR beta cDNA libraries contained unique molecular identifiers. MiXCR was run by TCRdb on the PCR reads, yielding one entry per CDR3 protein. The sample shows about 820,000 distinct CDR3 sequences, under 70% of them seen only once. No antigen has been identified for these receptors. The sample comprised blood. Receptors originate from a girl aged 5-17 years with multiple sclerosis.

The rearrangement links TRBV20-1 to TRBJ2-5; tentative D call: TRBD2 (5 bases). Near its end, the DNA agrees better with TRBJ2-7, so the J call may be wrong. Germline V CDR1 and CDR2: DFQATT, SNEGSKA (reference sequence). The CDR3 runs to 17 residues. The CDR3 DNA reads as TGCAGTGCTAACCCCTCTAGTTCGGGTGGGAGCTCCTACGAGCAGTACTTC. Translated, it gives CSANPSSSGGSSYEQYF.

V and J are TRBV20-1 and TRBJ2-5, with D uncertain. Germline values: CDR1 DFQATT, CDR2 SNEGSKA (reference sequence). This CDR3 comprises 11 residues. V was pared by 8 bases and J by 2 bases, with 9 bases between. This chain's CDR3 is CSFLVQETQYF. The CDR3, as DNA: TGCAGTTTTCTAGTGCAAGAGACCCAGTACTTC.

This clonotype came up a few times. The genes are TRBV29-1 and TRBJ2-4; D possibly uses TRBD1 or TRBD2 (5 bases each). This CDR3 comprises 12 residues. V dropped 3 bases and J dropped 6 bases, with 9 bases sitting between them. Germline lookup yields CDR1 SQVTM and CDR2 ANQGSEA. The CDR3 nucleotides are TGCAGCGTTGATGAGGGGCCAAACATTCAGTACTTC. It codes for CSVDEGPNIQYF.

This clonotype was seen a few times. V gene TRBV29-1 combines with J gene TRBJ2-1; 9 positions match TRBD1. The trim removed 6 bases at V and 5 bases at J, leaving 8 bases unmatched. CDR3 length equals 14 residues. CDR1 and CDR2 (germline): SQVTM, ANQGSEA. The CDR3 region has the DNA TGCAGCGTCTTACAGGGGGCCTGGAACAATGAGCAGTTCTTC. Protein: CSVLQGAWNNEQFF.

This chain links TRBV6-5 with TRBJ2-4, with D perhaps TRBD2 (6 bases). The J call may be in error: the DNA end matches TRBJ2-5 better. The CDR3 is made up of 15 amino acids. Germline-derived CDR1 and CDR2 are MNHEY and SVGAGI. CDR3 DNA: TGTGCCAGCAGTTACTCGGCCGGGACTTCGGAGACCCAGTACTTC. As protein: CASSYSAGTSETQYF.

This clonotype was seen a handful of times. V gene TRBV3-1 combines with J gene TRBJ1-2, with D unclear. Germline V gene data show CDR1 as LGHDT and CDR2 as YNNKEL (reference sequence). The CDR3 has 14 residues. The V gene lost 1 base and the J gene lost 2 bases, with 8 bases spanning the gap. The CDR3, as DNA: TGTGCCAGCAGCCAAGGGACCGAAAACTATGGCTACACCTTC. It is translated as CASSQGTENYGYTF.

This clonotype was counted between two and nine times. The chain is built from TRBV12-3 or TRBV12-4 and TRBJ1-6, with a weak D call TRBD1 (5 bases). V was cut by 6 bases and J by 8 bases, with 8 bases left in between. CDR3 size: 12 residues. Here the CDR3 reads CASSRADSPLHF. The DNA of the CDR3 is TGTGCCAGCAGCAGGGCCGATTCACCCCTCCACTTT.

The chain links TRBV30 to TRBJ2-7; D remains unclear. The germline CDR1 and CDR2 sequences are GTSNPN and SVGIG (reference sequence). Trimming stripped 2 bases from V and 3 bases from J, with 8 bases between. This CDR3 region has 12 residues. This CDR3 is CAWSPRRYEQYF. Written as DNA, the CDR3 is TGTGCCTGGAGTCCCCGGCGCTACGAGCAGTACTTC.

The chain couples TRBV20-1 to TRBJ1-2; 8 bases fit TRBD1. The germline V gene has CDR1 DFQATT and CDR2 SNEGSKA (reference sequence). V was clipped by 1 base and J by 6 bases; unmatched bases: 7. This CDR3 has 14 amino acids. The DNA for the CDR3 is TGCAGTGCTAGAGCCGACAGGGGAAGGGATGGCTACACCTTC. Translating it yields CSARADRGRDGYTF.

V usage is TRBV20-1 and J usage is TRBJ1-1; maybe TRBD1 (5 bases). The length of the CDR3 is 11 residues. The germline gives CDR1 DFQATT, CDR2 SNEGSKA (reference sequence). Trimming left V 7 bases short and J 4 bases short, with 10 bases between. CDR3 loop: CSVPGSTEAFF. The CDR3 DNA follows: TGCAGTGTCCCAGGGAGCACTGAAGCTTTCTTT.

This clonotype turned up a few times. The gene calls are TRBV7-6 and TRBJ2-5; 11 bases are a match to TRBD2. Germline V lookup: CDR1 SGHVS, CDR2 FNYEAQ. The length of the CDR3 is 16 residues. V was clipped by 2 bases and J by 2 bases; unmatched bases: 4. CDR3 coding DNA: TGTGCCAGCAGCTTACAGGGACTAGCGGCTCAAGAGACCCAGTACTTC. It yields the protein CASSLQGLAAQETQYF.

This clonotype appeared a single time. V usage is TRBV6-5 and J usage is TRBJ1-2; 9 bases line up with TRBD1. Germline CDR1 is MNHEY and CDR2 is SVGAGI. The V segment lost 5 bases and the J segment 8 bases; nucleotides outside the gene matches: 12. CDR3 size: 15 residues. This chain's CDR3 is CASSGTGTGRSGYTF. As DNA, the CDR3 is TGTGCCAGCAGTGGTACCGGGACAGGGAGAAGCGGCTACACCTTC.

The chain is built from TRBV6-5 and TRBJ1-1, with 8 bases that match TRBD1. Germline assignment: CDR1 MNHEY and CDR2 SVGAGI. The CDR3 is 14 amino acids. Trimming cost V 5 bases and J 6 bases; bases outside gene matches: 8. The CDR3 reads CASSGTGPWAEAFF. The CDR3 bases are TGTGCCAGCAGTGGGACAGGCCCTTGGGCTGAAGCTTTCTTT.

The chain joins TRBV5-1 to TRBJ2-4; 8 bases are a match to TRBD2. The CDR3 runs to 16 residues. V dropped 0 bases and J dropped 3; count of bases not matched to a gene: 5. The germline CDR1 and CDR2 sequences are SGHRS and YFSETQ. CDR3 protein: CASSLVTSGNKNIQYF. The CDR3 nucleotides are TGCGCCAGCAGCTTGGTTACTAGCGGAAACAAAAACATTCAGTACTTC.

The chain joins TRBV6-5 to TRBJ2-2; possibly TRBD2 for D (6 bases). Germline lookup yields CDR1 MNHEY and CDR2 SVGAGI. The CDR3 contains 14 residues. V dropped 8 bases and J dropped 1 base, with 11 bases sitting between them. DNA for the CDR3: TGTGCCAGCCGGGGAGGCAGGAACACCGGGGAGCTGTTTTTT. It translates to CASRGGRNTGELFF.

The chain uses TRBV7-9 and TRBJ2-1; D is unclear. The length of the CDR3 is 13 residues. The germline V gene has CDR1 SEHNR and CDR2 FQNEAQ (reference sequence). Trimming cost V 5 bases and J 8 bases, with 13 bases left between them. The CDR3 sequence: CASSPPLIDEQFF. The CDR3 DNA reads TGTGCCAGCAGCCCTCCTCTGATCGATGAGCAGTTCTTC.

This clonotype was recorded once. The V gene is TRBV3-1, the J gene TRBJ2-5; D uncertain. This CDR3 has 15 residues. V lost 1 base to trimming and J lost 0 bases, with 9 bases between them. Germline V gene lookup returns CDR1 LGHDT and CDR2 YNNKEL (reference sequence). The CDR3 DNA reads as TGTGCCAGCAGCCAAGCCCGACGGTACCAAGAGACCCAGTACTTC. Encoded protein: CASSQARRYQETQYF.

The chain employs TRBV7-6 and TRBJ2-1, with 9 bases identical to TRBD1. Germline CDR1 SGHVS, CDR2 FNYEAQ. V lost 6 bases to trimming and J lost 8 bases; unmatched junction nucleotides: 11. The CDR3 sequence is 15 residues long. The CDR3 region is CASRDSQGARDEQFF. In DNA form, the CDR3 reads TGTGCCAGCAGAGACTCACAGGGGGCCAGGGATGAGCAGTTCTTC.

In this sample, this clonotype turned up a few times. The chain employs TRBV5-1 and TRBJ1-2, with D perhaps TRBD1 (5 bases). Trimming shortened V by 1 base and J by 3 bases, and 10 bases separated the two germline ends. The germline CDR1 and CDR2 sequences are SGHRS and YFSETQ. The CDR3 extends over 14 amino acids. The CDR3 sequence is CASSLTAGDYGYTF. The CDR3 region has the DNA TGCGCCAGCAGCTTGACGGCGGGGGACTATGGCTACACCTTC.

This sequence joins TRBV10-1 and TRBJ2-1; no firm D call. V gave up 8 bases and J gave up 7 bases, with 15 bases separating them. Germline loops: CDR1 WNHNN, CDR2 SYGVQD (reference sequence). The CDR3 consists of 13 residues. CDR3 residues: CASGITNLNEQFF. CDR3 coding DNA: TGCGCCAGCGGCATTACGAACCTGAATGAGCAGTTCTTC.